This T cell receptor beta chain was found in a study of cytomegalovirus exposure and HLA in healthy donors. General observations from the study: Sequencing had likely introduced a cluster of highly shared sequence variants as an artifact. TCR beta V- and J-gene trimming was later associated with a missense DCLRE1C variant. For most subjects, TCR beta sequences were reported to predict HLA-A and HLA-B alleles with accuracy.

V lost 8 bases, J lost 3 bases, and 13 bases lay in between. Germline V lookup: CDR1 MNHEY, CDR2 SVGAGI. The CDR3 is 13 residues long. Concerning this clone: Antigen unknown.

Primers included in the PCR were 60 Vbeta and 13 Jbeta primers. The data were produced by immunoSEQ multiplex PCR, yet TCRdb's version contains in-frame clones alone and is incomplete. The sample lists roughly 190,000 clones, around 73% occurring once. The sequenced sample consisted of PBMCs. This rearrangement joins TRBV6-5 to TRBJ1-1, with D tentatively TRBD1 (5 bases). The sequence was collected from a woman aged 25 to 39 in good health and CMV-seropositive. In DNA, the CDR3 is TGTGCCAGCTCCAGGGCCCCAGACACTGAAGCTTTCTTT. This sequence encodes CASSRAPDTEAFF.